A single sample gave rise to the 24 T cell receptor beta chains below, sequenced in a study of shared clonotypes between healthy human individuals. Sequencing used immunoSEQ multiplex PCR; TCRdb keeps in-frame clones, though not all of them. This sample has about 1 million clones, with around 76% found just once. The material sequenced was memory CD4+ T cells sorted from blood. Regarding subset: CD45RA-negative fraction. The receptors stem from a man aged 18-30 years in good health.

DNA for the CDR3: TGTGCCAGCAGCCTAAGGGACGGGGGTTTTAGTGAGCAGTTCTTC. Translation gives CASSLRDGGFSEQFF. The genes are TRBV9 and TRBJ2-1, with TRBD2 as a possible D gene (6 bases). The CDR3 length is 15 residues. CDR1 is SGDLS and CDR2 is YYNGEE in the germline V gene. V was clipped by 4 bases and J by 9 bases, with 20 bases between them.

The V and J genes are TRBV5-5 and TRBJ2-5; no definite D call. Germline V CDR1 and CDR2: SGHKS, YYEKEE (reference sequence). Trimming stripped 1 base from V and 5 bases from J, with 9 bases between. The CDR3 sequence is 13 residues long. In DNA form, the CDR3 reads TGTGCCAGCAGCTTGTCTTGGATGGAGACCCAGTACTTC. As protein: CASSLSWMETQYF.

The CDR3 DNA reads as TGTGCCAGTAGTATAGATGGAGATGGGGGTAGGAACGAGCAGTACTTC. It codes for CASSIDGDGGRNEQYF. The V and J genes are TRBV19 and TRBJ2-7; D is perhaps TRBD1 or TRBD2 (5 bases each). V lost 0 bases, J lost 5 bases, and 17 bases lay in between. The CDR3 consists of 16 residues. CDR1 LNHDA and CDR2 SQIVND come from the germline V gene (reference sequence).

V and J are TRBV10-3 and TRBJ2-3; 9 nucleotides match TRBD1. Germline CDR1 ENHRY, CDR2 SYGVKD. CDR3 length equals 14 residues. J gave up 0 bases and V 7 bases, and 2 bases lay outside the gene matches. The CDR3 DNA follows: TGTGCCATCAAAGGACAGGGGAGCACAGATACGCAGTATTTT. It is translated as CAIKGQGSTDTQYF.

V gene TRBV5-4 combines with J gene TRBJ2-7; 15 bases fit TRBD2. The germline gives CDR1 SGHNT, CDR2 YYREEE (reference sequence). The V and J ends lost 0 bases and 6 bases, in that order; junction bases with no gene match: 1. This CDR3 is built from 15 residues. The CDR3 DNA follows: TGTGCCAGCAGCTTGGGGGGACTAGCGGGAGGCGAGCAGTACTTC. Translating it yields CASSLGGLAGGEQYF.

The chain couples TRBV7-2 to TRBJ2-7, with D perhaps matching TRBD2 (6 bases). The CDR3 has 15 amino acids. The germline V gene encodes CDR1 SGHTA and CDR2 FQGNSA. Trimming shortened V by 1 base and J by 3 bases, and 13 bases separated the two germline ends. CDR3 nucleotides: TGTGCCAGCAGCTTAGTGGAGGGCATCGTCTACGAGCAGTACTTC. This codes for CASSLVEGIVYEQYF. The variable domain in full, completed from reference TRBV7-2 and TRBJ2-7, reads GAGVSQSPSNKVTEKGKDVELRCDPISGHTALYWYRQSLGQGLEFLIYFQGNSAPDKSGLPSDRFSAERTGGSVSTLTIQRTQQEDSAVYLCASSLVEGIVYEQYFGPGTRLTVT.

This sequence joins TRBV6-5 and TRBJ1-2; D is ambiguous. The CDR3 has 12 residues. Germline V gives CDR1 MNHEY, CDR2 SVGAGI. Between the trimmed V and J ends, which lost 6 bases and 4 bases, there was a span of 9 bases. CDR3 region: CASRQERYGYTF. The CDR3, as DNA: TGTGCCAGCAGGCAGGAGCGCTATGGCTACACCTTC.

This clone turned up a few times. Here the CDR3 reads CASSLSDTGELFF. Here the CDR3 DNA reads TGTGCCAGCAGCTTGTCAGACACCGGGGAGCTGTTTTTT. The V gene is TRBV11-2, the J gene TRBJ2-2; D gene unclear. Per germline, CDR1 SGHAT and CDR2 FQNNGV. The V end was cut by 3 bases, the J end by 3 bases, with 5 bases between. CDR3 size: 13 residues.

The genes are TRBV6-1 and TRBJ2-2, with D hard to call. Germline assignment: CDR1 MNHNS and CDR2 SASEGT. The CDR3 spans 13 residues. V lost 4 bases, J lost 6 bases, and 9 bases lay in between. CDR3 in amino acids: CASSAELAGELFF. CDR3 in DNA: TGTGCCAGCAGTGCTGAGCTTGCCGGGGAGCTGTTTTTT.

The V and J genes are TRBV18 and TRBJ2-1, with 10 nucleotides matching TRBD1. The CDR3 extends over 14 amino acids. CDR1 and CDR2 from the germline V gene are KGHSH and LQKENI. V shed 4 bases and J 9 bases; nucleotides not matched to a gene: 6. In DNA form, the CDR3 reads TGTGCCAGCTCACAGGACAGGGGGAACGCTGAGCAGTTCTTC. It codes for CASSQDRGNAEQFF.

V usage is TRBV10-3 and J usage is TRBJ2-2; 12 bases match TRBD2. From germline, CDR1 is ENHRY and CDR2 SYGVKD. The CDR3 is 17 amino acids. V lost 6 bases and J lost 1; bases outside the gene matches: 6. The CDR3 is CAIRLTSGSLNTGELFF. CDR3 DNA sequence: TGTGCCATCAGACTGACTAGCGGGAGCCTGAACACCGGGGAGCTGTTTTTT.

The chain links TRBV19 to TRBJ2-7; TRBD2 agrees at 8 bases. V shed 5 bases, J shed 2 bases, and the junction held 8 bases outside the gene matches. The CDR3 has 15 residues. Germline loops: CDR1 LNHDA, CDR2 SQIVND (reference sequence). The DNA for the CDR3 is TGTGCCAGTAGTCCCTCCGGGGGGGGACCCTACGAGCAGTACTTC. Translation: CASSPSGGGPYEQYF.

The rearrangement links TRBV28 to TRBJ1-1; no clear D gene. From germline, CDR1 is MDHEN and CDR2 SYDVKM. Trimming took 4 bases from V and 12 from J, leaving 15 bases between them. The CDR3 has 12 residues. As DNA, the CDR3 is TGTGCCAGCAGTTCTCAAACACCTGGGACTTTCTTT. It yields the protein CASSSQTPGTFF.

This clone was picked up one time. One base separates it from a far larger clone, so it is likely a read error. The same CDR3 also results from other DNA sequences found in this sample. The CDR3 bases are TGCGCCAGCAGCCAAGATCCAGGGGTGAACACCGGGGAGTTGTTTTTT. It is translated as CASSQDPGVNTGELFF. The chain carries TRBV4-1 and TRBJ2-2, with a possible D match to TRBD1 (6 bases). The CDR3 has 16 residues. The germline V gene encodes CDR1 MGHRA and CDR2 YSYEKL.

This clone was counted a few times. This rearrangement joins TRBV10-3 to TRBJ2-5, with a possible D match to TRBD1 (6 bases). The CDR3 loop spans 15 amino acids. Trimming pared 6 bases from V and 3 bases from J, leaving 17 bases between. CDR1 is ENHRY and CDR2 is SYGVKD in the germline V gene. The CDR3 sequence is CAIRAGAPPEETQYF. CDR3 DNA: TGTGCCATCAGGGCAGGGGCCCCTCCAGAAGAGACCCAGTACTTC.

The rearrangement links TRBV10-3 to TRBJ1-6; maybe TRBD1 (6 bases). Trimming shortened V by 8 bases and J by 5 bases, and 10 bases separated the two germline ends. CDR1 and CDR2 from the germline V gene are ENHRY and SYGVKD. The CDR3 sequence is 13 residues long. In DNA form, the CDR3 reads TGTGCCATCGGGACATCGAATAATTCACCCCTCCACTTT. It translates to CAIGTSNNSPLHF.

V gene TRBV18 combines with J gene TRBJ2-7, with unresolved D. V lost 2 bases to trimming and J lost 6 bases, with 11 bases between them. CDR3 size: 13 residues. Germline CDR1 is KGHSH and CDR2 is LQKENI. This chain's CDR3 is CASSPIEGPEQYF. CDR3 DNA sequence: TGTGCCAGCTCACCAATCGAAGGGCCCGAGCAGTACTTC.

V and J are TRBV7-2 and TRBJ2-1; no clear D. The V end was cut by 4 bases, the J end by 9 bases, with 16 bases between. The CDR3 is 14 amino acids. Germline CDR1 SGHTA, CDR2 FQGNSA. The CDR3 loop reads CASSSPGLKGEQFF. CDR3 sequence (DNA): TGTGCCAGCAGCTCCCCCGGGCTGAAAGGTGAGCAGTTCTTC.

Note on this clone: Other DNA sequences within the sample encode an identical CDR3. This chain joins TRBV6-5 and TRBJ1-2; D gene uncertain. Trimming left V 5 bases short and J 2 bases short, with 9 bases between. This CDR3 contains 13 residues. Per the germline V gene, CDR1 is MNHEY and CDR2 is SVGAGI. The CDR3 loop is CASSRTENYGYTF. The CDR3 bases are TGTGCCAGCAGTCGGACGGAGAACTATGGCTACACCTTC.

V usage is TRBV30 and J usage is TRBJ1-2, with 9 bases matching TRBD1. CDR1 is GTSNPN and CDR2 is SVGIG in the germline V gene (reference sequence). CDR3 size: 13 residues. V was clipped by 3 bases and J by 7 bases; unmatched bases: 6. CDR3 protein: CAWRATGGGGYTF. The CDR3 nucleotides are TGTGCCTGGAGAGCGACAGGGGGTGGTGGCTACACCTTC.

This clone was observed once. V gene TRBV11-2 combines with J gene TRBJ2-7, with 9 bases identical to TRBD1. Germline values: CDR1 SGHAT, CDR2 FQNNGV. V was pared by 2 bases and J by 3 bases, with 5 bases of the junction left unmatched. The CDR3 covers 15 residues. The CDR3 DNA reads TGTGCCAGCAGCTTAACAGGGGGCACCAACTACGAGCAGTACTTC. It yields the protein CASSLTGGTNYEQYF.

The chain employs TRBV7-2 and TRBJ1-2, with 7 positions matching TRBD1. The CDR3 is made up of 15 amino acids. The V segment lost 1 base and the J segment 7 bases; nucleotides outside the gene matches: 9. Germline loops: CDR1 SGHTA, CDR2 FQGNSA. CDR3 protein: CASSLGPQGVGGYTF. The CDR3 DNA is TGTGCCAGCAGCTTAGGACCCCAGGGGGTGGGTGGCTACACCTTC.

The V call is TRBV5-1, the J call TRBJ2-7; the D call may be TRBD1 or TRBD2 (5 bases each). V was clipped by 0 bases and J by 3 bases, with 13 bases between them. There are 15 residues in the CDR3. Germline CDR1 is SGHRS and CDR2 is YFSETQ. The CDR3 loop reads CASSLAAGTIYEQYF. CDR3 sequence (DNA): TGCGCCAGCAGCTTGGCGGCAGGGACCATCTACGAGCAGTACTTC.

J is TRBJ2-4 and V is TRBV11-2, with TRBD2 as a possible D gene (6 bases). The CDR3 is 17 residues long. With 5 bases removed from V and 6 bases from J, the gap between germline ends came to 23 bases. Germline CDR1 and CDR2: SGHAT and FQNNGV. The CDR3 is CASSDAGGSSPGNIQYF. For the CDR3, the DNA is TGTGCCAGCAGCGACGCCGGGGGATCATCACCAGGAAACATTCAGTACTTC.